Listed below are T cell receptor beta chains from one sample, sequenced in a study of blood T cell repertoires in COVID-19. TCRdb's copy holds only in-frame clones and misses some; the assay was immunoSEQ multiplex PCR. This table has under 200,000 clones, over 70% appearing once. Specimen: PBMCs or T cells enriched from blood (not recorded which). These receptors were obtained from a woman aged 40-49 years with acute COVID-19. The CDR3 runs from the conserved cysteine through the conserved F or W. The order of the fields is clone size, J gene, V gene, D gene, CDR3 protein, CDR3 DNA. A D gene is named only where the DNA matches it firmly. Not all rows give a size; the values are once, few, many and, for expanded clones, a class.

>-|TRBJ2-1|TRBV7-9|TRBD2
CASSLPTGTSGGGEQFF
TGTGCCAGCAGCCTGCCCACCGGGACTAGCGGGGGAGGAGAGCAGTTCTTC
>few|TRBJ2-7|TRBV6-1|TRBD1
CASSEETGGSYEQYF
TGTGCCAGCAGCGAAGAGACAGGGGGATCCTACGAGCAGTACTTC
>once|TRBJ1-2|TRBV14|TRBD1
CASSQYVGQGKGYGYTF
TGTGCCAGCAGCCAATACGTAGGACAGGGGAAAGGCTATGGCTACACCTTC
>-|TRBJ2-7|TRBV9|-
CASSVGGTSSYEQYF
TGTGCCAGCAGCGTAGGGGGCACCAGCTCCTACGAGCAGTACTTC
>-|TRBJ2-7|TRBV19|-
CASSIGVQSYEQYF
TGTGCCAGTAGTATTGGTGTCCAGTCCTACGAGCAGTACTTC
>-|TRBJ2-3|TRBV5-4|TRBD2
CASSSDGRITDTQYF
TGTGCCAGCAGCTCCGACGGGAGGATAACAGATACGCAGTATTTT
>few|TRBJ1-2|TRBV9|TRBD1
CASSVGWDSIYGYTF
TGTGCCAGCAGCGTAGGGTGGGACAGCATCTATGGCTACACCTTC
>once|TRBJ1-1|TRBV11-3|-
CASSSGGRAEAFF
TGTGCCAGCAGCTCGGGAGGGAGGGCTGAAGCTTTCTTT
>-|TRBJ1-4|TRBV7-8|-
CASSLRKENEKLFF
TGTGCCAGCAGCTTGAGGAAGGAAAATGAAAAACTGTTTTTT
>once|TRBJ2-7|TRBV4-1|TRBD2
CASSHDPGLTSASYEQYF
TGCGCCAGCAGCCACGATCCTGGGTTGACTAGCGCATCCTACGAGCAGTACTTC
>-|TRBJ1-2|TRBV7-3|TRBD1
CASSFGQGYGYTF
TGTGCCAGCAGCTTCGGACAGGGCTATGGCTACACCTTC
>-|TRBJ2-2|TRBV4-1|TRBD2
CASSQGIAGVGELFF
TGCGCCAGCAGCCAAGGGATAGCGGGAGTCGGGGAGCTGTTTTTT
>-|TRBJ2-3|TRBV3-1/TRBV3-2|-
CASNHGRGDTQYF
TGTGCCAGCAACCACGGCCGGGGAGATACGCAGTATTTT
>-|TRBJ2-5|TRBV7-8|TRBD1
CASSLWDRDQYF
TGTGCCAGCAGCTTATGGGACAGGGATCAGTACTTC
>-|TRBJ1-1|TRBV2|TRBD1
CASSLLNDRVATEAFF
TGTGCCAGCAGCCTTTTAAATGACAGGGTGGCCACTGAAGCTTTCTTT
>-|TRBJ2-7|TRBV13|-
CASSYTTYEQYF
TGTGCCAGCAGTTATACTACCTACGAGCAGTACTTC
>-|TRBJ2-2|TRBV5-1|TRBD2
CASSYRGDTGELFF
TGCGCCAGCAGTTATCGGGGGGACACCGGGGAGCTGTTTTTT